These 15 T cell receptor beta chains came from one sample sequenced in a study of blood T cell repertoires in COVID-19. The method was immunoSEQ multiplex PCR; TCRdb's version includes in-frame clones alone and lacks a portion of them. The table lists some 120,000 clones, approximately 87% of them singletons, with roughly 3.9% in the top ten. Specimen: peripheral blood. These receptors came from a man aged 55 to 70 with acute or convalescent COVID-19.

The chain joins TRBV11-2 to TRBJ2-2, with TRBD2 matching over 7 bases. Unmatched junction bases numbered 6, after V lost 0 bases and J lost 5 bases. Germline V CDR1 and CDR2: SGHAT, FQNNGV. The CDR3 runs 16 residues. CDR3 residues: CASSLDETGGTGELFF. CDR3 DNA: TGTGCCAGCAGCTTAGATGAGACGGGGGGTACCGGGGAGCTGTTTTTT.

The V call is TRBV7-9, the J call TRBJ1-6; TRBD1 matches at 7 bases. Germline loops: CDR1 SEHNR, CDR2 FQNEAQ (reference sequence). The CDR3 covers 15 residues. The V and J ends lost 5 bases and 7 bases, in that order; junction bases with no gene match: 8. The CDR3 here is CASSPRQGDNSPLHF. DNA of the CDR3: TGTGCCAGCAGCCCAAGACAGGGAGACAATTCACCCCTCCACTTT.

V and J are TRBV5-6 and TRBJ1-1; no reliable D call. Trimming stripped 5 bases from V and 3 bases from J, with 11 bases between. Germline CDR1 reads SGHDT; CDR2 reads YYEEEE. This CDR3 contains 13 residues. The CDR3 region is CASSYGEDTEAFF. CDR3 nucleotides: TGTGCCAGCAGTTACGGGGAGGACACTGAAGCTTTCTTT.

The chain uses TRBV28 and TRBJ2-1; 7 nucleotides match TRBD2. Unmatched junction bases numbered 8, after V lost 5 bases and J lost 7 bases. The CDR3 sequence is 14 residues long. Germline V lookup: CDR1 MDHEN, CDR2 SYDVKM. CDR3 in amino acids: CASSPRGDRNEQFF. The DNA for the CDR3 is TGTGCCAGCAGTCCCCGGGGGGACCGGAATGAGCAGTTCTTC.

A few counts support this clone. The V and J genes are TRBV4-2 and TRBJ2-1; the D gene is possibly TRBD2 (6 bases). V was pared by 0 bases and J by 0 bases, with 12 bases between. The CDR3 length is 17 residues. CDR1 and CDR2 from the germline V gene are LGHNA and YNFKEQ. CDR3 residues: CASSQEPGGSSYNEQFF. In DNA form, the CDR3 reads TGTGCCAGCAGCCAAGAACCCGGAGGGAGCTCCTACAATGAGCAGTTCTTC.

The chain uses TRBV28 and TRBJ1-1; 9 bases fit TRBD1. Germline V gives CDR1 MDHEN, CDR2 SYDVKM. After removal of 6 bases from V and 4 bases from J, the junction contained 9 bases not matched to a gene. The CDR3 spans 15 residues. DNA for the CDR3: TGTGCCAGCAGCCTTGCGGGACAGGGATTCACTGAAGCTTTCTTT. It codes for CASSLAGQGFTEAFF. Full variable domain (rest looked up from reference TRBV28 and TRBJ1-1): DVKVTQSSRYLVKRTGEKVFLECVQDMDHENMFWYRQDPGLGLRLIYFSYDVKMKEKGDIPEGYSVSREKKERFSLILESASTNQTSMYLCASSLAGQGFTEAFFGQGTRLTVV.

This chain uses TRBV11-3 with TRBJ2-1; a weak D match, TRBD1 (6 bases). V was shortened by 0 bases and J by 6 bases, with 9 bases between the two germline ends. The CDR3 runs to 14 residues. CDR1 is SGHNT and CDR2 is YENEEA in the germline V gene. CDR3 in amino acids: CASSLDRGGNEQFF. The CDR3 region has the DNA TGTGCCAGCAGCTTAGATCGAGGGGGCAATGAGCAGTTCTTC. Drawing the rest from reference TRBV11-3 and TRBJ2-1, the complete variable domain is EAGVVQSPRYKIIEKKQPVAFWCNPISGHNTLYWYLQNLGQGPELLIRYENEEAVDDSQLPKDRFSAERLKGVDSTLKIQPAELGDSAVYLCASSLDRGGNEQFFGPGTRLTVL.

The chain links TRBV29-1 to TRBJ2-7, with 8 bases identical to TRBD1. Germline assignment: CDR1 SQVTM and CDR2 ANQGSEA. V lost 5 bases to trimming and J lost 6 bases; unmatched junction nucleotides: 12. The CDR3 is 14 residues long. CDR3 amino acids: CSVNNPQGAREQYF. CDR3 coding DNA: TGCAGCGTTAACAACCCCCAGGGGGCTCGCGAGCAGTACTTC.

The chain couples TRBV28 to TRBJ1-4, with 7 bases lining up with TRBD1. V trimming: 5 bases; J trimming: 8 bases; junction bases outside the gene matches: 5. Germline V lookup: CDR1 MDHEN, CDR2 SYDVKM. The CDR3 has 13 amino acids. The CDR3 reads CASSPGGSEKLFF. CDR3 DNA sequence: TGTGCCAGCAGTCCAGGGGGGAGCGAAAAACTGTTTTTT.

The J gene is TRBJ1-2, the V gene TRBV7-9, with 8 nucleotides matching TRBD1. The CDR3 is made up of 15 amino acids. From germline, CDR1 is SEHNR and CDR2 FQNEAQ (reference sequence). V shed 5 bases, J shed 3 bases, and the junction held 8 bases outside the gene matches. CDR3 bases: TGTGCCAGCAGCGTCGGGGCAGGGGGCTACTATGGCTACACCTTC. Protein product: CASSVGAGGYYGYTF.

The chain joins TRBV7-6 to TRBJ2-1; 7 bases match TRBD1. In germline, CDR1 is SGHVS, CDR2 FNYEAQ. With V trimmed by 5 bases and J by 6 bases, 16 bases remained unmatched. The CDR3 totals 17 residues. The CDR3 loop reads CASSHPTGQVLSNEQFF. CDR3 sequence (DNA): TGTGCCAGCAGCCATCCCACCGGACAGGTGTTAAGCAATGAGCAGTTCTTC.

The V call is TRBV28, the J call TRBJ2-7, with TRBD2 as a possible D gene (6 bases). The CDR3 covers 14 residues. Germline-derived CDR1 and CDR2 are MDHEN and SYDVKM. V was clipped by 7 bases and J by 3 bases, with 16 bases between them. The CDR3 nucleotides are TGTGCCAGCACCTTATCCGGGACTGTCTACGAGCAGTACTTC. Translation gives CASTLSGTVYEQYF. Full variable domain (rest looked up from reference TRBV28 and TRBJ2-7): DVKVTQSSRYLVKRTGEKVFLECVQDMDHENMFWYRQDPGLGLRLIYFSYDVKMKEKGDIPEGYSVSREKKERFSLILESASTNQTSMYLCASTLSGTVYEQYFGPGTRLTVT.

The genes are TRBV3-1 (or the pseudogene TRBV3-2) and TRBJ2-3; 16 bases are shared with TRBD2. The germline V gene has CDR1 LGHDT and CDR2 YNNKEL (reference sequence). The CDR3 sequence is 20 residues long. Trimming took 5 bases from V and 4 from J; bases not matched to a gene: 15. CDR3: CASSFRPGLAGGPGSDTQYF. Written as DNA, the CDR3 is TGTGCCAGCAGCTTTCGTCCGGGACTAGCGGGAGGGCCAGGATCAGATACGCAGTATTTT.

The chain links TRBV3-1 (or the pseudogene TRBV3-2) to TRBJ2-1; 15 nucleotides agree with TRBD2. The V gene's germline CDR1 is LGHDT and CDR2 YNNKEL (reference sequence). J lost 6 bases, V lost 0 bases, and 15 bases had no gene match. The CDR3 sequence is 21 residues long. CDR3 protein: CASSQDGLAGGPRSAVNEQFF. CDR3 nucleotides: TGTGCCAGCAGCCAAGATGGACTAGCGGGAGGGCCGAGGTCTGCTGTCAATGAGCAGTTCTTC.

This sequence joins TRBV9 and TRBJ2-3; tentative D call: TRBD1 (5 bases). From germline, CDR1 is SGDLS and CDR2 YYNGEE. The length of the CDR3 is 15 residues. Trimming took off 4 bases at V and 2 bases at J, with 14 bases between the two ends. CDR3 amino acids: CASSSTGEFTDTQYF. Here the CDR3 DNA reads TGTGCCAGCAGCTCTACAGGAGAATTCACAGATACGCAGTATTTT.